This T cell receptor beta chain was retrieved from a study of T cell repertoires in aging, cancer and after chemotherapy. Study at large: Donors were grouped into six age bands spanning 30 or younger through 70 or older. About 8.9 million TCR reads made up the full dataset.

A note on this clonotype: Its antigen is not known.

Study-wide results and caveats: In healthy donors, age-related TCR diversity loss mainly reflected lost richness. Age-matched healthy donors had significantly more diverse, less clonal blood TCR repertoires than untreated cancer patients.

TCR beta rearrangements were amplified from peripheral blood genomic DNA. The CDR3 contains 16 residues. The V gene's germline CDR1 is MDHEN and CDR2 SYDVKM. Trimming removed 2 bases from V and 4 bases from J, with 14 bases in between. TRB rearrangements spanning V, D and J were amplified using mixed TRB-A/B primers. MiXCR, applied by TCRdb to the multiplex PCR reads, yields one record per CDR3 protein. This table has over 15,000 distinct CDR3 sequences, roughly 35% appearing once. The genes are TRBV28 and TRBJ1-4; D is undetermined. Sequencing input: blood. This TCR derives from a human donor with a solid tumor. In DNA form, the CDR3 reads TGTGCCAGCAGTTTAATAGCAAAATGGGATAATGAAAAACTGTTTTTT. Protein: CASSLIAKWDNEKLFF. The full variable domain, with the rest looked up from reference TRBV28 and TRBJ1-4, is DVKVTQSSRYLVKRTGEKVFLECVQDMDHENMFWYRQDPGLGLRLIYFSYDVKMKEKGDIPEGYSVSREKKERFSLILESASTNQTSMYLCASSLIAKWDNEKLFFGSGTQLSVL.